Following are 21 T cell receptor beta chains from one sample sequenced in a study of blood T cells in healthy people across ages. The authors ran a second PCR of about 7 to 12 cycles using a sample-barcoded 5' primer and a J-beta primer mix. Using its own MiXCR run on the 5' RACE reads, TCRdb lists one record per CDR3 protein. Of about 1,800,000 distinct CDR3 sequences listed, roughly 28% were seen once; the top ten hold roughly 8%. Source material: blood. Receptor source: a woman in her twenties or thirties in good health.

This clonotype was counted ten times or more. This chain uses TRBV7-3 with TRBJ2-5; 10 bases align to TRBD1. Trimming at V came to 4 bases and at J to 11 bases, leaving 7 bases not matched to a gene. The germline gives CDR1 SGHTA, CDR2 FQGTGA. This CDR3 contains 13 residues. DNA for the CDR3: TGTGCCAGCAGCTCCGGACAGGGGGAATATCAGTACTTC. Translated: CASSSGQGEYQYF.

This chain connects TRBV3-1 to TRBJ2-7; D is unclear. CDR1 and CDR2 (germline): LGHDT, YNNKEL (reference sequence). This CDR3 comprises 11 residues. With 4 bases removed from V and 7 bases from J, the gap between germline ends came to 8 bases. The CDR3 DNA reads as TGTGCCAGCAGCCGAGAATGGGAGCAGTACTTC. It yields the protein CASSREWEQYF.

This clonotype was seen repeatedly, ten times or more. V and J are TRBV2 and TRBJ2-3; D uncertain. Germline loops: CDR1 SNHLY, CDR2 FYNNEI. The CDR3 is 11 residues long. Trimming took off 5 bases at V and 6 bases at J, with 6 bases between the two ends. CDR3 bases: TGTGCCAGCAGTTACCTGGATACGCAGTATTTT. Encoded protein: CASSYLDTQYF.

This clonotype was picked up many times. CDR3 in amino acids: CASSFQQETQYF. The CDR3, as DNA: TGCGCCAGCAGCTTCCAGCAAGAGACCCAGTACTTC. This chain connects TRBV5-1 to TRBJ2-5; D not certain. Germline-derived CDR1 and CDR2 are SGHRS and YFSETQ. With 2 bases removed from V and 2 bases from J, the gap between germline ends came to 4 bases. The CDR3 length is 12 residues.

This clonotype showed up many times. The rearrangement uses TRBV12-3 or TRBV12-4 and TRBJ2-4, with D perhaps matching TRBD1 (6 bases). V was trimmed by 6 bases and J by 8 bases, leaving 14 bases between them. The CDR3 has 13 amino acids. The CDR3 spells CASSPRGGDIQYF. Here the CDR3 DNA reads TGTGCCAGCAGCCCCAGGGGTGGAGACATTCAGTACTTC.

The DNA for the CDR3 is TGTGCCAGCAGCCCACAGGGACTCACTCGCGGCGAGCAGTACTTC. Its translation is CASSPQGLTRGEQYF. V usage is TRBV7-2 and J usage is TRBJ2-7; D may match TRBD1 or TRBD2 (6 bases each). Trimming removed 5 bases at V and 6 bases at J, with 20 bases between. CDR1 and CDR2 (germline): SGHTA, FQGNSA. CDR3 length: 15 amino acids. The full variable domain, completed using reference TRBV7-2 and TRBJ2-7, is GAGVSQSPSNKVTEKGKDVELRCDPISGHTALYWYRQSLGQGLEFLIYFQGNSAPDKSGLPSDRFSAERTGGSVSTLTIQRTQQEDSAVYLCASSPQGLTRGEQYFGPGTRLTVT.

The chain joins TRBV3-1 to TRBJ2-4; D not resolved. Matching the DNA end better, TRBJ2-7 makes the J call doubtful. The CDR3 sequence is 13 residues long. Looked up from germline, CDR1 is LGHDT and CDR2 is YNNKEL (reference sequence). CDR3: CASSQSRRGEQYF. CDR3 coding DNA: TGTGCCAGCAGCCAATCTCGCCGAGGCGAGCAGTACTTC.

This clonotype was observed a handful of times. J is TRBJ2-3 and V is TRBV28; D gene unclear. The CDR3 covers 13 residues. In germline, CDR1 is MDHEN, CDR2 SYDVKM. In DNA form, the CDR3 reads TGTGCTTACGGCGGAGCTAGCACAGATACGCAGTATTTT. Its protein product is CAYGGASTDTQYF.

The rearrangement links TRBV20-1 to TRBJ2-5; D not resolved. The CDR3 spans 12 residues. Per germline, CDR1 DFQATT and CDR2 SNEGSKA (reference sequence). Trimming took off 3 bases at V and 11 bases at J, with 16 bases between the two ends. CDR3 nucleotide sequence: TGCAGTGCTAGTAGATCTGGGGATGAGCAGTACTTC. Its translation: CSASRSGDEQYF.

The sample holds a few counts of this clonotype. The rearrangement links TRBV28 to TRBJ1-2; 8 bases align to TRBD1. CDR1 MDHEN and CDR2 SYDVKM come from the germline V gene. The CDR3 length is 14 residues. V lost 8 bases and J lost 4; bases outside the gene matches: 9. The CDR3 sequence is CASVPGQVSYGYTF. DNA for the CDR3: TGTGCCAGCGTCCCGGGACAGGTATCCTATGGCTACACCTTC.

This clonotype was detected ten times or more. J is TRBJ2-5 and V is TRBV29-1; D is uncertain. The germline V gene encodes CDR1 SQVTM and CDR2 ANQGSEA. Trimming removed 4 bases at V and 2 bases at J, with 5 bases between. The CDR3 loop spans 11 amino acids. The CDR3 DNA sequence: TGCAGCGTTGTGCTACAAGAGACCCAGTACTTC. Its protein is CSVVLQETQYF.

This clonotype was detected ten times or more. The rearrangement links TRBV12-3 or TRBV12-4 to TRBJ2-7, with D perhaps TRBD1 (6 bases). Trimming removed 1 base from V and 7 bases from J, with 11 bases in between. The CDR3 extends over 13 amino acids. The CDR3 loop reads CASSLVGANEQYF. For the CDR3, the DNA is TGTGCCAGCAGTTTAGTGGGGGCGAATGAGCAGTACTTC.

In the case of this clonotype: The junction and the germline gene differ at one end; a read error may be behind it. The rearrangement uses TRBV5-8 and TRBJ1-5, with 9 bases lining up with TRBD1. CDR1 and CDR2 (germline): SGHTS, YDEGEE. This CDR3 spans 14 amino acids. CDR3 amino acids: CASSPGQGGEPRHF. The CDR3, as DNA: TGTGCCAGCAGCCCGGGACAGGGCGGGGAGCCCCGGCATTTT. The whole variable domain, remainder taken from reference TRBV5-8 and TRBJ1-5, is EAGVTQSPTHLIKTRGQQATLRCSPISGHTSVYWYQQALGLGLQFLLWYDEGEERNRGNFPPRFSGRQFPNYSSELNVNALELEDSALYLCASSPGQGGEPRHFGDGTRLSIL.

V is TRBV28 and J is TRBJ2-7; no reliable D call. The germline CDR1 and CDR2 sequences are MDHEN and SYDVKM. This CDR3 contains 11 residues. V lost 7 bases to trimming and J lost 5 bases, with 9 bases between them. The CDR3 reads CASTPGNEQYF. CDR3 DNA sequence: TGTGCCAGCACCCCGGGTAACGAGCAGTACTTC.

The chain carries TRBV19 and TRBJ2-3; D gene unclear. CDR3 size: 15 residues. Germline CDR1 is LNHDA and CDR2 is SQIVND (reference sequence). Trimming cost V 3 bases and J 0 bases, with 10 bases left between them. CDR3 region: CASSINRKSTDTQYF. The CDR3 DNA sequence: TGTGCCAGTAGTATTAATCGGAAAAGCACAGATACGCAGTATTTT. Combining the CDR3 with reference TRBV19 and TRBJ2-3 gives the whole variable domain DGGITQSPKYLFRKEGQNVTLSCEQNLNHDAMYWYRQDPGQGLRLIYYSQIVNDFQKGDIAEGYSVSREKKESFPLTVTSAQKNPTAFYLCASSINRKSTDTQYFGPGTRLTVL.

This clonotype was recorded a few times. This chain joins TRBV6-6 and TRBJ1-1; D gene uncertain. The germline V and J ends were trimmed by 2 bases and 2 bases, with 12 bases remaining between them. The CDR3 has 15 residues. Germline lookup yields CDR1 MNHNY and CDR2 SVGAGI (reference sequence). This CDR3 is CASSYVPDLNTEAFF. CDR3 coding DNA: TGTGCCAGCAGTTACGTTCCGGATTTAAACACTGAAGCTTTCTTT.

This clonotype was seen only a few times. The CDR3 loop reads CASSQDLGPWAPDTQYF. The CDR3 region has the DNA TGCGCCAGCAGCCAAGATCTCGGCCCTTGGGCTCCAGATACGCAGTATTTT. This chain connects TRBV4-1 to TRBJ2-3, with D uncertain. The CDR3 is 17 amino acids. Germline lookup yields CDR1 MGHRA and CDR2 YSYEKL. Trimming took off 0 bases at V and 4 bases at J, with 17 bases between the two ends.

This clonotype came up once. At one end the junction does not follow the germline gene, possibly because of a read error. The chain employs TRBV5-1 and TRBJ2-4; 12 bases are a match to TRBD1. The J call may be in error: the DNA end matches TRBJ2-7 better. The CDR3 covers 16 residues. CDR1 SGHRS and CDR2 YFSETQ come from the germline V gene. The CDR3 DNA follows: TGCACCAGCAAGGGACAGGGGGCCTTGAGGGGGCACGAGCAGTACTTC. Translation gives CTSKGQGALRGHEQYF.

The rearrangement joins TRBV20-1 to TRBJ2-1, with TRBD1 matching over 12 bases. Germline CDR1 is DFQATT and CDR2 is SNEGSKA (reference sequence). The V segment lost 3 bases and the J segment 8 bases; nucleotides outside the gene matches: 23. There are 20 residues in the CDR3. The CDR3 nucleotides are TGCAGTGCTAGCGCAATCCGGGGGACAGGGGGCTCCGGGACCCGGCATGAGCAGTTCTTC. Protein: CSASAIRGTGGSGTRHEQFF.

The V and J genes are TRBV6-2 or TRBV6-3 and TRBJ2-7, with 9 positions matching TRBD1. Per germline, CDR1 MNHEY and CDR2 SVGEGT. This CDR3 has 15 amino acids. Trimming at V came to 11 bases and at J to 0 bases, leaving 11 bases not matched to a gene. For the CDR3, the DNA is TGTGCCGGCGGATCGACAGGGGGTAACTCCTACGAGCAGTACTTC. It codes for CAGGSTGGNSYEQYF.

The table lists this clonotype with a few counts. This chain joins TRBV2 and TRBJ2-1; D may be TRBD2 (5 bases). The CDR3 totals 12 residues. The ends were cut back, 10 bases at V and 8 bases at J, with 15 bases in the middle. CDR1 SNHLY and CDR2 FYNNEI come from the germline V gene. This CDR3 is CATKSGLDEQFF. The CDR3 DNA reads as TGTGCCACCAAAAGCGGCCTCGATGAGCAGTTCTTC.